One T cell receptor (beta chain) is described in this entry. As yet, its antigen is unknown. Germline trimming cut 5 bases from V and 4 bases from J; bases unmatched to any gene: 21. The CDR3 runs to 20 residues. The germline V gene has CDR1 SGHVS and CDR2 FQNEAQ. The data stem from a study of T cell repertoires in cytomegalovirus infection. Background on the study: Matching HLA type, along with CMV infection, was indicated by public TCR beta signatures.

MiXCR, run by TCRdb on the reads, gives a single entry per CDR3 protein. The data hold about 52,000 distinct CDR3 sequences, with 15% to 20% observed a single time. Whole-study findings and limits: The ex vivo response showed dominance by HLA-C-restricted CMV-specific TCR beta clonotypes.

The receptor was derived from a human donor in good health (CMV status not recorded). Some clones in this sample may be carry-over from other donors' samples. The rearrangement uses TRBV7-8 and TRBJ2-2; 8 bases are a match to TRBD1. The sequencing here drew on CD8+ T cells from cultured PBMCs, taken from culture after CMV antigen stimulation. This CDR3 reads CASSPPPTGDVYSSTGELFF. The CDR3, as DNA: TGTGCCAGCAGCCCCCCCCCGACAGGGGACGTTTATAGTAGCACCGGGGAGCTGTTTTTT.